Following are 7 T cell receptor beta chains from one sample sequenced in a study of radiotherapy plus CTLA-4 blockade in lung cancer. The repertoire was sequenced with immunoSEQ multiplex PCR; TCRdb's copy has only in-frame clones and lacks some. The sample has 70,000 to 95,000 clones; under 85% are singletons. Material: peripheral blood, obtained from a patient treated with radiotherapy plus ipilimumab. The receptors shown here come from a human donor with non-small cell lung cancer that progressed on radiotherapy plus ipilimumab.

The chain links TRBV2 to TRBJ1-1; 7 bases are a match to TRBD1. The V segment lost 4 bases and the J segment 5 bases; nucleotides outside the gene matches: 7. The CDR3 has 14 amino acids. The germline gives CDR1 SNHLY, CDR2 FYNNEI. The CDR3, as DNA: TGTGCCAGCAGTGTCAGCAGGGGGAATACTGAAGCTTTCTTT. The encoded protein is CASSVSRGNTEAFF.

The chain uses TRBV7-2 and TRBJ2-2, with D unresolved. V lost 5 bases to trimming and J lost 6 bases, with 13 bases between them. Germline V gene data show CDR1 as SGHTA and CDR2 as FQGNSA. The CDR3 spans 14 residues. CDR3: CASSLVGRAGELFF. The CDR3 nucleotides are TGTGCCAGCAGCCTCGTGGGAAGGGCCGGGGAGCTGTTTTTT. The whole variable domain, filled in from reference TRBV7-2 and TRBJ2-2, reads GAGVSQSPSNKVTEKGKDVELRCDPISGHTALYWYRQSLGQGLEFLIYFQGNSAPDKSGLPSDRFSAERTGGSVSTLTIQRTQQEDSAVYLCASSLVGRAGELFFGEGSRLTVL.

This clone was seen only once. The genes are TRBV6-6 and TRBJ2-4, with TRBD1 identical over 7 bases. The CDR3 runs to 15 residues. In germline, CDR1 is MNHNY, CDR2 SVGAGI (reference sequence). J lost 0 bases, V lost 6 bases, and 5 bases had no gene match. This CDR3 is CASRNPGGAKNIQYF. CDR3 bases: TGTGCCAGCAGAAACCCAGGGGGAGCCAAAAACATTCAGTACTTC.

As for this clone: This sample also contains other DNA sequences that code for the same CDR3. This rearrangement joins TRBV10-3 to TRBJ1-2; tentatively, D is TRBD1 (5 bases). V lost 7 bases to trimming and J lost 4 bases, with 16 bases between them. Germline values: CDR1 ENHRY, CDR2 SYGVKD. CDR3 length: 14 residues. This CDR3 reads CAITLGVAFYGYTF. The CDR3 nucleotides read TGTGCCATCACGCTGGGGGTTGCATTCTATGGCTACACCTTC.

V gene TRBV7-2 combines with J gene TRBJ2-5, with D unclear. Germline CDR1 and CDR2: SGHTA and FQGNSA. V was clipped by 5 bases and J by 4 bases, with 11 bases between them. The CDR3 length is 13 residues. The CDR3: CASSPGSLETQYF. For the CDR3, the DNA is TGTGCCAGCAGCCCCGGGTCTTTAGAGACCCAGTACTTC.

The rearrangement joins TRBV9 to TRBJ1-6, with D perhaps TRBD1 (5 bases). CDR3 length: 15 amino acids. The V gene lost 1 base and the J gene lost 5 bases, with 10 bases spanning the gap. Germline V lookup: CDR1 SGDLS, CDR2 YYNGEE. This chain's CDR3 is CASSVSGGNNSPLHF. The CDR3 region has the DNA TGTGCCAGCAGCGTATCGGGGGGAAATAATTCACCCCTCCACTTT.

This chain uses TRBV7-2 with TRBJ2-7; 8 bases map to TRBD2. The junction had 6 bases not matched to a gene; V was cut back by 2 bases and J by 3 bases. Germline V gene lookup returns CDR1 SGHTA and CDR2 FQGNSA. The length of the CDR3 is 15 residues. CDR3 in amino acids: CASSLRSGGDYEQYF. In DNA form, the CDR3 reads TGTGCCAGCAGCTTAAGGTCGGGAGGGGACTACGAGCAGTACTTC.